Listed here are 22 T cell receptor beta chains from one sample, sequenced in a study of blood T cell repertoires in COVID-19. TCRdb's table, derived via immunoSEQ multiplex PCR, lists solely in-frame clones and lacks some. The table lists about 100,000 clones, more than 75% of them singletons. Sequenced input: peripheral blood. These receptors originate from a man aged 25-40 years in a cohort sampled during active COVID-19.

This clone is labeled as medium-sized. The rearrangement joins TRBV12-5 to TRBJ1-6; TRBD1 is a possible D gene (5 bases). The CDR3 runs 17 residues. CDR1 is LGHNT and CDR2 is FRNRAP in the germline V gene. V was trimmed by 0 bases and J by 5 bases, leaving 14 bases between them. Here the CDR3 reads CASGLVQLLGDNSPLHF. The DNA for the CDR3 is TGTGCTAGTGGTTTGGTACAACTGTTAGGGGATAATTCACCCCTCCACTTT. Together with reference TRBV12-5 and TRBJ1-6, the CDR3 gives the full variable domain: DARVTQTPRHKVTEMGQEVTMRCQPILGHNTVFWYRQTMMQGLELLAYFRNRAPLDDSGMPKDRFSAEMPDATLATLKIQPSEPRDSAVYFCASGLVQLLGDNSPLHFGNGTRLTVT.

V gene TRBV19 combines with J gene TRBJ2-7; 7 bases are a match to TRBD1. This CDR3 region has 12 residues. The J segment lost 3 bases and the V segment lost 8 bases, leaving 4 bases of the junction unmatched. The germline CDR1 and CDR2 sequences are LNHDA and SQIVND (reference sequence). CDR3 coding DNA: TGTGCCAGTTCCAGGGGGTTCTACGAGCAGTACTTC. It is translated as CASSRGFYEQYF.

A single count supports this clone. The J gene is TRBJ2-6, the V gene TRBV30; 9 nucleotides agree with TRBD1. From germline, CDR1 is GTSNPN and CDR2 SVGIG (reference sequence). The CDR3 runs to 18 residues. Trimming at V came to 1 base and at J to 3 bases, leaving 10 bases not matched to a gene. The CDR3 is CAWSAGTGLYYGANVLTF. CDR3 coding DNA: TGTGCCTGGAGTGCGGGGACAGGGCTTTACTATGGGGCCAACGTCCTGACTTTC.

This clone was seen only once. A read error may account for a junction end that differs from germline. V is TRBV6-1 and J is TRBJ1-3, with 9 bases aligning to TRBD1. The germline V gene encodes CDR1 MNHNS and CDR2 SASEGT. There are 11 residues in the CDR3. CDR3 nucleotide sequence: TGTGCCAGCAGTGAAGGGGGGACAGGGAGTTTT. Translating it yields CASSEGGTGSF.

This rearrangement joins TRBV28 to TRBJ1-5; maybe TRBD1 (6 bases). This CDR3 spans 15 amino acids. V shed 1 base and J shed 6 bases, with 13 bases lying between them. CDR1 is MDHEN and CDR2 is SYDVKM in the germline V gene. The chain's CDR3 is CASSLLGGAGQPQHF. The CDR3 bases are TGTGCCAGCAGTTTATTGGGGGGGGCAGGTCAGCCCCAGCATTTT.

The V and J genes are TRBV27 and TRBJ1-2; D gene ambiguous. Germline CDR1 MNHEY, CDR2 SMNVEV (reference sequence). V was cut by 6 bases and J by 6 bases, with 17 bases left in between. This CDR3 has 14 amino acids. The chain's CDR3 is CASSSGKGRDGYTF. As DNA, the CDR3 is TGTGCCAGCAGCTCGGGGAAAGGGAGAGATGGCTACACCTTC.

V gene TRBV7-8 combines with J gene TRBJ1-5; 9 bases map to TRBD1. This CDR3 is 15 amino acids long. The germline V gene has CDR1 SGHVS and CDR2 FQNEAQ. J gave up 7 bases and V 2 bases, and 6 bases lay outside the gene matches. CDR3 nucleotide sequence: TGTGCCAGCAGCTTAAGAGACAGGGGGGTCCAGCCCCAGCATTTT. It is translated as CASSLRDRGVQPQHF.

The chain has TRBV28 and TRBJ1-2, with TRBD1 matching 8 bases. V was pared by 7 bases and J by 3 bases, with 13 bases of the junction left unmatched. CDR3 length equals 16 residues. The V gene's germline CDR1 is MDHEN and CDR2 SYDVKM. For the CDR3, the DNA is TGTGCCAGCACCAAGCCGGACAGGGTGGCCCACTATGGCTACACCTTC. Amino acids: CASTKPDRVAHYGYTF.

The genes are TRBV9 and TRBJ2-3; 11 bases line up with TRBD2. The V and J ends lost 4 bases and 4 bases, in that order; junction bases with no gene match: 14. The CDR3 is 18 residues long. In germline, CDR1 is SGDLS, CDR2 YYNGEE. The CDR3 region is CASSTTIGLAGASDTQYF. The CDR3 DNA reads TGTGCCAGCAGCACCACGATAGGACTAGCGGGCGCATCAGATACGCAGTATTTT.

The genes are TRBV28 and TRBJ2-2, with 11 bases identical to TRBD1. Germline assignment: CDR1 MDHEN and CDR2 SYDVKM. After removal of 0 bases from V and 3 bases from J, the junction contained 0 bases not matched to a gene. The CDR3 extends over 16 amino acids. The CDR3 reads CASSLWDRGHTGELFF. The CDR3 DNA reads TGTGCCAGCAGTTTATGGGACAGGGGGCACACCGGGGAGCTGTTTTTT.

This rearrangement joins TRBV18 to TRBJ2-7; TRBD2 aligns across 13 bases. The CDR3 is 16 residues long. CDR1 KGHSH and CDR2 LQKENI come from the germline V gene. Trimming at V came to 2 bases and at J to 0 bases, leaving 1 base not matched to a gene. The CDR3 region has the DNA TGTGCCAGCTCACCAAGACTAGCGGGGGGCTCCTACGAGCAGTACTTC. It translates to CASSPRLAGGSYEQYF.

This clone came up once. The chain employs TRBV6-5 and TRBJ1-1, with TRBD1 matching 7 bases. Looked up from germline, CDR1 is MNHEY and CDR2 is SVGAGI. V was pared by 4 bases and J by 1 base, with 3 bases of the junction left unmatched. CDR3 length equals 14 residues. Here the CDR3 DNA reads TGTGCCAGCAGTTCTGGGACAGCGAACACTGAAGCTTTCTTT. Its translation: CASSSGTANTEAFF.

J is TRBJ1-1 and V is TRBV10-1; no definite D call. Germline-derived CDR1 and CDR2 are WNHNN and SYGVQD (reference sequence). Trimming took off 6 bases at V and 3 bases at J, with 8 bases between the two ends. This CDR3 is 12 amino acids long. CDR3 sequence (DNA): TGCGCCAGCAGAGTAACAGACACTGAAGCTTTCTTT. This codes for CASRVTDTEAFF.

This clone has just a few counts. The chain carries TRBV5-5 and TRBJ2-5, with a possible D match to TRBD1 (5 bases). Between the trimmed V and J ends, which lost 1 base and 5 bases, there was a span of 6 bases. The CDR3 covers 12 residues. In germline, CDR1 is SGHKS, CDR2 YYEKEE (reference sequence). The CDR3 reads CASSLQGETQYF. CDR3 bases: TGTGCCAGCAGCTTGCAGGGTGAGACCCAGTACTTC.

This chain uses TRBV5-1 with TRBJ1-3; 7 nucleotides match TRBD1. Germline lookup yields CDR1 SGHRS and CDR2 YFSETQ. Losses at the gene ends were 2 bases for V and 4 bases for J; bases not matched to a gene: 6. The CDR3 sequence is 15 residues long. Here the CDR3 reads CASSFSTGAGNTIYF. Written as DNA, the CDR3 is TGCGCCAGCAGCTTCAGCACAGGGGCAGGAAACACCATATATTTT.

The chain carries TRBV19 and TRBJ1-3; D gene unclear. V dropped 3 bases and J dropped 0 bases, with 12 bases sitting between them. CDR1 and CDR2 (germline): LNHDA, SQIVND (reference sequence). This CDR3 contains 16 residues. The CDR3 DNA is TGTGCCAGTAGTATCAACAGCGGACTCTCTGGAAACACCATATATTTT. It yields the protein CASSINSGLSGNTIYF.

The CDR3, as DNA: TGTGCCAGCAGCTTATCCAGGGAACAAGAGACCCAGTACTTC. Translating it yields CASSLSREQETQYF. The chain employs TRBV7-9 and TRBJ2-5, with D perhaps TRBD1 (5 bases). Germline lookup yields CDR1 SEHNR and CDR2 FQNEAQ (reference sequence). CDR3 size: 14 residues. The V end was cut by 2 bases, the J end by 2 bases, with 9 bases between.

The gene calls are TRBV7-9 and TRBJ1-2, with 9 nucleotides matching TRBD1. Germline CDR1 and CDR2: SEHNR and FQNEAQ (reference sequence). V shed 5 bases and J 8 bases; nucleotides not matched to a gene: 3. CDR3 length equals 12 residues. CDR3 protein: CASSHGQGGYTF. The DNA of the CDR3 is TGTGCCAGCAGCCATGGACAGGGGGGCTACACCTTC. The variable domain in full, completed from reference TRBV7-9 and TRBJ1-2, reads DTGVSQNPRHKITKRGQNVTFRCDPISEHNRLYWYRQTLGQGPEFLTYFQNEAQLEKSRLLSDRFSAERPKGSFSTLEIQRTEQGDSAMYLCASSHGQGGYTFGSGTRLTVV.

The chain uses TRBV19 and TRBJ1-1; D might be TRBD1 (5 bases). Deletions cut 4 bases from V and 6 bases from J, with 21 bases between. The V gene's germline CDR1 is LNHDA and CDR2 SQIVND (reference sequence). The CDR3 extends over 16 amino acids. Here the CDR3 reads CASSTPPGLRVPEAFF. CDR3 bases: TGTGCCAGTAGTACGCCTCCCGGTCTCAGGGTGCCTGAAGCTTTCTTT.

The chain couples TRBV14 to TRBJ2-3; D is possibly TRBD2 (6 bases). Germline V gene lookup returns CDR1 SGHDN and CDR2 FVKESK. The V gene lost 2 bases and the J gene lost 3 bases, with 15 bases spanning the gap. This CDR3 comprises 16 residues. CDR3 amino acids: CASSQRGTYNTDTQYF. The CDR3 nucleotides are TGTGCCAGCAGCCAACGGGGGACTTACAATACAGATACGCAGTATTTT.

This chain joins TRBV9 and TRBJ2-5, with TRBD2 matching over 8 bases. V lost 0 bases and J lost 5; bases outside the gene matches: 9. The CDR3 spans 16 residues. CDR1 SGDLS and CDR2 YYNGEE come from the germline V gene. In DNA form, the CDR3 reads TGTGCCAGCAGCGTAGAGGACGGGGGGGCCGCGGAGACCCAGTACTTC. This codes for CASSVEDGGAAETQYF.

The gene calls are TRBV5-6 and TRBJ1-4; D not certain. Trimming stripped 4 bases from V and 4 bases from J, with 14 bases between. This CDR3 spans 15 amino acids. CDR1 is SGHDT, CDR2 YYEEEE, per germline. The CDR3 region is CASSTFFQFNEKLFF. The CDR3 DNA follows: TGTGCCAGCAGCACGTTTTTCCAGTTTAATGAAAAACTGTTTTTT. Supplemented by reference TRBV5-6 and TRBJ1-4, the full variable domain reads DAGVTQSPTHLIKTRGQQVTLRCSPKSGHDTVSWYQQALGQGPQFIFQYYEEEERQRGNFPDRFSGHQFPNYSSELNVNALLLGDSALYLCASSTFFQFNEKLFFGSGTQLSVL.